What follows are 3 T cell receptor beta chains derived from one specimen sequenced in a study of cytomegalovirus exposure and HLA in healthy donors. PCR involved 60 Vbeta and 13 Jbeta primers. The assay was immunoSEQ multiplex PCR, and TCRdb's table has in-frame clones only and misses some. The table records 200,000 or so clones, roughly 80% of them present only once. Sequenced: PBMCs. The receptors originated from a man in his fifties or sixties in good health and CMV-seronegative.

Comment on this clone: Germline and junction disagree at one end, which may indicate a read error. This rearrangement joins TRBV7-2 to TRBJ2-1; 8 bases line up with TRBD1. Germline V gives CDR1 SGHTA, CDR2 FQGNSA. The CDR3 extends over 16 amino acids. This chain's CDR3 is CASSLAGTGTFNEQFF. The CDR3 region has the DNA TGTGCCAGCAGCCTAGCCGGGACAGGAACCTTCAATGAGCAGTTCTTC.

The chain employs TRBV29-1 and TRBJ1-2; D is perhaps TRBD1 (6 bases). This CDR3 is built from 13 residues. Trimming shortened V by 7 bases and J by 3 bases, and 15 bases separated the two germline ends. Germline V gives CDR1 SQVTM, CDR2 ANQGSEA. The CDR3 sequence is CSALRGADYGYTF. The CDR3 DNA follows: TGCAGCGCTCTCCGGGGGGCGGACTATGGCTACACCTTC.

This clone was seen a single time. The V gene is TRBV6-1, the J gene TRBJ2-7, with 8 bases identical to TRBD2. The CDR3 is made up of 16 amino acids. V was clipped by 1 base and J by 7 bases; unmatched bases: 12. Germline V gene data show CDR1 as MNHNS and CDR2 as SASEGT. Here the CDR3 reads CASSEDWGAGDREQYF. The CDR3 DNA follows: TGTGCCAGCAGTGAAGATTGGGGAGCGGGGGACCGGGAGCAGTACTTC.